Listed here is a single TCR beta chain. The antigen it recognizes is unknown. No base-level quality is on record; no much larger clone is a single base apart. This specimen comes from a study of T-cell reconstitution after alpha-beta-depleted transplantation in children (dated by TCRdb to the mid-2010s). Turning to the overall study: T-cell immune reconstitution after TCRalphabeta/CD19-depleted allogeneic hematopoietic cell transplantation in children was quantitatively tracked in the study by means of TCR repertoire profiling. Broad study findings and their caveats: In some patients, the high TCRbeta diversity seen at day 60 was put down to recipient T cells and intrathymic progenitors that had survived conditioning. About two months after transplant, the apparently early recovery of alphabetaT-cell counts reportedly depended on just several hundred clones that had expanded rapidly and came from non-depleted graft cells. The frequencies of hyperexpanded clones fell over the following months, and after one year, T-cell counts and TCRbeta diversity were mostly attributed to newly produced T cells.

V is shortened by 1 base, J by 3 bases, and the region joining them spans 10 bases. Reading from cysteine to phenylalanine, the CDR3 counts 15 amino acids. Only the CDR3 DNA stays, 45 bases, in frame from base 1. Sequences SSHAT (CDR1) and FNYEAQ (CDR2) are obtained from the germline V gene (reference sequence). Reading the label with the study, this specimen's treatment or condition is: allogeneic hematopoietic cell transplantation with graft depleted of TCRalphabeta T cells and CD19 B cells. Transplant recipients were children who received TCRalphabeta/CD19-depleted allogeneic hematopoietic cell grafts. Library generation was performed with PCR. Instrument on record: Illumina HiSeq 2500. TCR library preparation used molecular barcoding, with unique molecular identifiers applied to normalize quantification of the TCRbeta repertoire. TCRdb handled the public reads itself, with Q25 trimming in fastp and clone calling in MiXCR, and kept productive beta chains. CDR3 protein duplicates are merged, each entry listing the most common genes and DNA. The sample data list fewer than 500,000 distinct CDR3 sequences, and 43% of these were observed just once. The ten top clones hold 27% of the sample.

In this chain, TRBV7-7 is recombined with TRBJ2-1; a tentative D call is TRBD1 (6 bases match). The sequenced sample was PBMCs, obtained before TCRalphabeta/CD19-depleted stem cell transplant. The receptor was isolated from a girl aged 2 to 9 with aplastic anemia, due to receive a stem cell transplant. Read as DNA, the sequence is TGTGCCAGCAGCTTAGGCGGACAGAACTACAATGAGCAGTTCTTC. This encodes CASSLGGQNYNEQFF.